Here is one TCR beta chain with its context. Its antigen is not yet known. No per-base quality is available; no much larger clone lies one base away. Libraries were made using the immunoSEQ multiplex PCR assay. Processing in the source paper ran as follows. To diagnose cytomegalovirus status from the catalog of TCR beta chain sequences, a statistical classification framework was built. TCRdb's version of the immuneACCESS table is confined to in-frame rearrangements and falls short of the full clone set. An unresolved V gene accounts for under half of the shortfall where checked; the remainder is of unknown origin. D and trimming come from the DNA, and the V and J calls and clone size come from that table. For this sample the table gives roughly 48,000 clones, of which roughly 85% were detected only once. The ten top clones hold over 6.5% of the sample. This sample was included in a study of cytomegalovirus exposure and HLA in healthy donors (dated by TCRdb to about 2017). Background for the entire study: According to a later analysis, one platform produced both the 110 or so validation repertoires and the 550 to 800 repertoires of the first cohort. In addition to the first cohort of 650 to 800 subjects, a separate validation cohort of 120 different subjects was used. The study was designed to test whether signatures of past pathogen exposure could be identified by cataloging public T cell receptors. High-throughput TCR immunosequencing, statistical association of individual TCRs with disease status, and machine learning were combined to predict cytomegalovirus infection status. Overall study outcomes, separate from this receptor: The classifier was reported to diagnose cytomegalovirus status with high specificity and sensitivity in both the original and validation cohorts. A later analysis lacked HLA typing for the validation cohort, so it scored co-occurrence in that cohort across all 110 or so repertoires. Most TCR sequences were observed very rarely across donors, whereas some public TCRs were present in many individuals. A few of the identified cytomegalovirus-associated TCR beta chains were confirmed in vitro to be specific for cytomegalovirus antigens. The study listed over 150 TCR beta chains as associated with cytomegalovirus. It was suggested by the authors that the approach could potentially be generalized to other disease states and immunological phenotypes. A later analysis found that TCRs clustered in the first cohort also tended to co-occur in the 120 validation repertoires, with 94% of cluster scores above 0.

The germline V end is reduced by 10 bases and the J end by 2 bases; junction bases left unmatched: 10. Taken from cysteine to phenylalanine, the CDR3 has 14 residues. Just CDR3 DNA is preserved here, 42 bases in frame from base 1. Taken from the germline V gene, the CDR1 and CDR2 loops are MGHDK and SYGVNS. Separate from the roughly 700-subject first cohort, the validation cohort of about 110 subjects was the group to which the donors belonged. The sequence was obtained from a woman aged 30 to 39 in good health and CMV-seronegative. Sequencing used PBMCs. The chain joins TRBV25-1 to TRBJ1-2, and 7 junction bases match TRBD1. The CDR3 here reads CAIFETGQNYGYTF. At the DNA level, the sequence is TGTGCCATCTTTGAGACAGGGCAGAACTATGGCTACACCTTC.